Presented here are 21 T cell receptor beta chains from one specimen sequenced in a study. The sorted Tregs were CD4+CD25+CD127-/low cells. TCRdb itself ran the 5' RACE reads through MiXCR, one entry per CDR3 protein. Counted here are tens of thousands of distinct CDR3 sequences, about 25% occurring once; the ten biggest clones make up around 2.1%. The sample was tumor-infiltrating Tregs sorted from the breast tumor. These receptors were collected from a female donor with breast cancer.

This clonotype was picked up a small number of times. The chain recombines TRBV12-3 or TRBV12-4 with TRBJ2-7; D could derive from TRBD1 or TRBD2 (5 bases each). V was trimmed by 6 bases and J by 3 bases, leaving 18 bases between them. CDR3 length equals 15 residues. The CDR3, as DNA: TGTGCCAGCAGGGCCCAGAGGGGCGAGAACTACGAGCAGTACTTC. This codes for CASRAQRGENYEQYF.

This clonotype was seen repeatedly, ten times or more. The genes are TRBV20-1 and TRBJ2-1, with 8 bases lining up with TRBD2. The V gene's germline CDR1 is DFQATT and CDR2 SNEGSKA (reference sequence). The CDR3 contains 13 residues. Unmatched junction bases numbered 7, after V lost 7 bases and J lost 5 bases. DNA for the CDR3: TGCAGTGGGACTAGCCCCAGACACAATGAGCAGTTCTTC. Translated, it gives CSGTSPRHNEQFF.

The chain links TRBV3-1 to TRBJ2-7; 11 bases are shared with TRBD1. J lost 13 bases, V lost 4 bases, and 6 bases had no gene match. The CDR3 sequence is 12 residues long. Germline CDR1 reads LGHDT; CDR2 reads YNNKEL (reference sequence). This CDR3 reads CASSPEDRGLYF. The CDR3 DNA reads as TGTGCCAGCAGCCCCGAGGACAGGGGGCTATACTTC.

This clonotype was counted at least ten times. This chain links TRBV5-1 with TRBJ2-3; D gene uncertain. CDR1 is SGHRS and CDR2 is YFSETQ in the germline V gene. With 4 bases removed from V and 4 bases from J, the gap between germline ends came to 13 bases. This CDR3 is built from 14 residues. The CDR3 DNA is TGCGCCAGCAGCAATTTCGGTAATTCAGATACGCAGTATTTT. This encodes CASSNFGNSDTQYF.

The genes are TRBV6-2 or TRBV6-3 and TRBJ2-5; D is unresolved. The germline CDR1 and CDR2 sequences are MNHEY and SVGEGT. V was trimmed by 6 bases and J by 3 bases, leaving 17 bases between them. The CDR3 contains 15 residues. The DNA for the CDR3 is TGTGCCAGCAGCCCCCTCCCGGCAGATGAAGAGACCCAGTACTTC. Translated: CASSPLPADEETQYF.

This chain connects TRBV2 to TRBJ2-1; TRBD2 matches 9 bases. The CDR3 loop spans 12 amino acids. Losses at the gene ends were 2 bases for V and 15 bases for J; bases not matched to a gene: 5. Per the germline V gene, CDR1 is SNHLY and CDR2 is FYNNEI. The CDR3 sequence is CASSELSGSTFF. CDR3 DNA: TGTGCCAGCAGTGAACTTAGCGGGAGCACGTTCTTC.

A few counts support this clonotype. The junction and the germline gene differ at one end; a read error may be behind it. This sequence joins TRBV2 and TRBJ2-4; D remains unclear. This CDR3 is 14 amino acids long. CDR1 and CDR2 (germline): SNHLY, FYNNEI. Written as DNA, the CDR3 is TGTGCCGGCAGTGATTGGGTGGCCAAAAACATTCAGTACTTC. It yields the protein CAGSDWVAKNIQYF.

This clonotype was detected ten times or more. The chain uses TRBV29-1 and TRBJ1-2, with D perhaps matching TRBD1 (6 bases). CDR3 length equals 14 residues. The germline V gene has CDR1 SQVTM and CDR2 ANQGSEA. Deletions cut 6 bases from V and 5 bases from J, with 19 bases between. Here the CDR3 DNA reads TGCAGCGTCGACCACCCAGGGGAAGGGTATGGCTACACCTTC. This translates into CSVDHPGEGYGYTF.

The chain links TRBV5-1 to TRBJ2-2; D ambiguous. CDR1 and CDR2 from the germline V gene are SGHRS and YFSETQ. V shed 2 bases and J shed 1 base, with 6 bases lying between them. The CDR3 sequence is 14 residues long. In nucleotides, the CDR3 is TGCGCCAGCAGCTTACTGATGAACACCGGGGAGCTGTTTTTT. As protein: CASSLLMNTGELFF. The full variable domain, rest sourced from reference TRBV5-1 and TRBJ2-2, is KAGVTQTPRYLIKTRGQQVTLSCSPISGHRSVSWYQQTPGQGLQFLFEYFSETQRNKGNFPGRFSGRQFSNSRSEMNVSTLELGDSALYLCASSLLMNTGELFFGEGSRLTVL.

The genes are TRBV5-1 and TRBJ1-1, with TRBD1 matching 8 bases. V was clipped by 2 bases and J by 5 bases; unmatched bases: 5. The CDR3 length is 14 residues. Looked up from germline, CDR1 is SGHRS and CDR2 is YFSETQ. The CDR3 DNA is TGCGCCAGCAGCTTCCAGGGGGCAAGTACTGAAGCTTTCTTT. Translating gives CASSFQGASTEAFF.

In this sample, this clonotype turned up a few times. A read error may explain this, as a much larger clone is one base away. The chain employs TRBV29-1 and TRBJ1-2; possible D gene TRBD1, 5 bases. V shed 6 bases and J shed 8 bases, with 10 bases lying between them. The CDR3 is 10 residues long. Per the germline V gene, CDR1 is SQVTM and CDR2 is ANQGSEA. In DNA form, the CDR3 reads TGCAGCGTCGGGACGGGCGGCTACACCTTC. Its translation: CSVGTGGYTF.

There are a few counts of this clonotype. CDR3 bases: TGTGCCAGCCTACAGGATTCACCCCTCCACTTT. It specifies CASLQDSPLHF. This sequence joins TRBV13 and TRBJ1-6; tentatively, D is TRBD1 (5 bases). Germline loops: CDR1 PRHDT, CDR2 FYEKMQ (reference sequence). The ends were cut back, 8 bases at V and 8 bases at J, with 7 bases in the middle. This CDR3 is built from 11 residues.

This rearrangement joins TRBV6-1 to TRBJ2-5, with unresolved D. The CDR3 runs to 12 residues. From germline, CDR1 is MNHNS and CDR2 SASEGT. Trimming removed 2 bases from V and 5 bases from J, with 6 bases in between. The CDR3 loop reads CASSEFWETQYF. The CDR3 DNA sequence: TGTGCCAGCAGTGAATTTTGGGAGACCCAGTACTTC.

The J gene is TRBJ2-5, the V gene TRBV20-1; 7 bases are a match to TRBD1. The CDR3 consists of 13 residues. Germline V CDR1 and CDR2: DFQATT, SNEGSKA (reference sequence). V lost 5 bases, J lost 1 base, and 4 bases stayed unmatched. The CDR3 nucleotides are TGCAGTGCTGCCCGACAGGGCCAAGAGACCCAGTACTTC. It codes for CSAARQGQETQYF.

This clonotype was seen many times. This chain links TRBV27 with TRBJ2-1, with TRBD2 identical over 11 bases. The CDR3 sequence is 15 residues long. CDR1 and CDR2 from the germline V gene are MNHEY and SMNVEV (reference sequence). V lost 3 bases, J lost 5 bases, and 3 bases stayed unmatched. Here the CDR3 DNA reads TGTGCCAGCAGTTTTGGTAGCGGGAGGGACAATGAGCAGTTCTTC. Translating gives CASSFGSGRDNEQFF.

This chain connects TRBV3-1 to TRBJ1-1, with 9 bases identical to TRBD1. This CDR3 has 16 amino acids. V shed 8 bases and J 4 bases; nucleotides not matched to a gene: 14. Germline loops: CDR1 LGHDT, CDR2 YNNKEL (reference sequence). Here the CDR3 DNA reads TGTGCCAGCGGCTACCTACCGGGACAGGGATCCACTGAAGCTTTCTTT. As protein: CASGYLPGQGSTEAFF.

Of note for this clonotype: This may be a read error, as it is one base from a much larger clone. The V and J genes are TRBV20-1 and TRBJ2-1, with TRBD1 matching 10 bases. The ends lost 3 bases at V and 12 bases at J; junction bases unmatched: 14. The CDR3 runs to 15 residues. Germline V CDR1 and CDR2: DFQATT, SNEGSKA (reference sequence). The chain's CDR3 is CSASKRDRGVDGQFF. The CDR3 nucleotides read TGCAGTGCTAGCAAGCGGGACAGGGGTGTTGATGGGCAGTTCTTC.

Notes on this clonotype: At one end, the junction sequence differs from germline, possibly due to a read error. This sequence joins TRBV11-2 and TRBJ2-4; TRBD1 or TRBD2 may be the D gene (7 bases each). CDR1 is SGHAT, CDR2 FQNNGV, per germline. The CDR3 consists of 15 residues. The CDR3 DNA reads as TGTGCCTGCAGATCTGCAGGGGGGGCGGTAAACATTCAGTACTTC. Translated: CACRSAGGAVNIQYF.

The chain recombines TRBV12-3 or TRBV12-4 with TRBJ2-3, with 9 bases lining up with TRBD2. This CDR3 comprises 14 residues. Trimming took 4 bases from V and 3 from J; bases not matched to a gene: 2. This CDR3 reads CASSSLAGTDTQYF. Written as DNA, the CDR3 is TGTGCCAGCAGTTCTCTAGCGGGGACAGATACGCAGTATTTT.

The J gene is TRBJ2-1, the V gene TRBV20-1, with D possibly being TRBD2 (5 bases). V was pared by 3 bases and J by 7 bases, with 13 bases between. CDR3 length: 13 amino acids. Germline-derived CDR1 and CDR2 are DFQATT and SNEGSKA (reference sequence). The CDR3 region is CSARGEVGNEQFF. The CDR3 nucleotides are TGCAGTGCTAGGGGAGAAGTTGGGAATGAGCAGTTCTTC.

In this sample, this clonotype turned up many times. This chain connects TRBV7-2 to TRBJ2-5; 7 nucleotides align to TRBD2. From germline, CDR1 is SGHTA and CDR2 FQGNSA. The CDR3 covers 14 residues. The V segment lost 6 bases and the J segment 9 bases; nucleotides outside the gene matches: 13. The CDR3 region is CASSSGPSGTAQYF. CDR3 bases: TGTGCCAGCAGTTCCGGACCTAGCGGAACGGCCCAGTACTTC.